This T cell receptor (beta chain) stems from a study of T-cell memory formation after mild COVID-19. Study summary: TCR clusters showed largely donor specificity.

Germline V gives CDR1 SNHLY, CDR2 FYNNEI. The CDR3 sequence is 12 residues long. MiXCR, run by TCRdb on the 5' RACE reads, gives a single entry per CDR3 protein. There are 350,000 or so distinct CDR3 sequences in the sample; about 20% occur only once, and roughly 21% lies in the top ten. The chain has TRBV2 and TRBJ2-1, with unresolved D. The TCR originated in a man younger than 35 who had mild COVID-19 (a few samples of this study predate the infection). Cell type and time point are not known. Sample: PBMCs or a T cell subset sorted from them (not recorded which). In DNA, the CDR3 is TGTGTCAGAGCAGATGACCGGGATGAGCAGTTCTTC. Translated: CVRADDRDEQFF. Full variable domain (remainder filled in from reference TRBV2 and TRBJ2-1): EPEVTQTPSHQVTQMGQEVILRCVPISNHLYFYWYRQILGQKVEFLVSFYNNEISEKSEIFDDQFSVERPDGSNFTLKIRSTKLEDSAMYFCVRADDRDEQFFGPGTRLTVL.